The present T cell receptor (beta chain) was sequenced within a study of human T cells and chemical hapten exposure. General study points: High-frequency TCRs, those above 1 in 1000, stayed the same after DPC sensitization.

CDR1 and CDR2 from the germline V gene are SNHLY and FYNNEI. V lost 8 bases, J lost 6 bases, and 14 bases lay in between. The CDR3 is 13 amino acids. A remark on this clonotype: The antigen remains unidentified.

Time point in this sample: healthy volunteer bleed at 2 weeks. Unseparated into fractions, whole blood served as the source from which total RNA was extracted. The study's library attached unique molecular identifiers to single cDNA molecules. MiXCR was run by TCRdb on the RACE reads, yielding one entry per CDR3 protein. The table shows tens of thousands of distinct CDR3 sequences, with less than 8% occurring only once. The genes are TRBV2 and TRBJ2-1; D is possibly TRBD2 (5 bases). Sequencing was performed on whole blood. This receptor was obtained from a human donor in good health. Some clones in this sample may be carry-over from other donors' samples. CDR3 DNA sequence: TGTGCCAGCCTCACGGGATGCAGCAATGAGCAGTTCTTC. The encoded protein is CASLTGCSNEQFF.